The 2 T cell receptor beta chains reported below all come from one sample, sequenced in a study of brain T cells in children with intractable seizures. Some clones are missing from TCRdb's copy, which holds only in-frame ones; the method was immunoSEQ multiplex PCR. Of 340,000 or so clones in the sample, over 90% were seen once. As for time point: blood from clinic visit 5 months post-surgery; TSC patient then seizure free. The material was peripheral blood, obtained roughly 5 months after surgery. Receptors were obtained from a boy younger than two with tuberous sclerosis and intractable seizures.

This clone turned up a few times. This chain connects TRBV7-8 to TRBJ1-2, with 9 bases that match TRBD1. The germline CDR1 and CDR2 sequences are SGHVS and FQNEAQ. The CDR3 is 15 amino acids. V was clipped by 5 bases and J by 7 bases; unmatched bases: 11. The CDR3 DNA reads TGTGCCAGCAGCCCGGCCAGGACAGGGGTGTTTGGCTACACCTTC. Protein product: CASSPARTGVFGYTF.

This sequence joins TRBV12-3 or TRBV12-4 and TRBJ2-1, with TRBD2 matching 12 bases. After removal of 3 bases from V and 10 bases from J, the junction contained 1 base not matched to a gene. This CDR3 region has 13 residues. The CDR3 region is CASSFGTSGEQFF. As DNA, the CDR3 is TGTGCCAGCAGTTTCGGGACTAGCGGGGAGCAGTTCTTC.